Presented here are 26 T cell receptor beta chains from one specimen sequenced in a study of TIL therapy for anti-PD-1-resistant metastatic lung cancer. The libraries were made with immunoSEQ v3. Libraries were prepared by immunoSEQ multiplex PCR; TCRdb keeps only in-frame clonotypes and omits some of them. The data show approximately 95,000 clones, around 71% seen once. Time point of the sample: pre-treatment sample, taken before nivolumab and TIL therapy. The tumor samples were excised metastases, mostly pleural nodules or supraclavicular lymph nodes. The sample consisted of tumor tissue, taken at baseline. These receptors all stem from a person between 25 and 80 years old with non-small cell lung cancer.

This chain connects TRBV9 to TRBJ2-5, with 16 bases aligning to TRBD2. Germline V lookup: CDR1 SGDLS, CDR2 YYNGEE. With 3 bases clipped from V and 4 bases from J, the junction kept 3 bases outside the gene matches. This CDR3 is 16 amino acids long. The CDR3 bases are TGTGCCAGCAGCGAGGGGACTAGCGGGAGGGGAGAGACCCAGTACTTC. It codes for CASSEGTSGRGETQYF.

The rearrangement joins TRBV9 to TRBJ2-7; 9 bases are a match to TRBD2. Germline V gene data show CDR1 as SGDLS and CDR2 as YYNGEE. V shed 0 bases and J 7 bases; nucleotides not matched to a gene: 8. The length of the CDR3 is 15 residues. Here the CDR3 reads CASSVGVAGVGEQYF. The DNA for the CDR3 is TGTGCCAGCAGCGTAGGAGTAGCGGGAGTAGGAGAGCAGTACTTC.

This clone has at least ten counts. The chain couples TRBV6-5 to TRBJ1-1, with 7 bases fitting TRBD1. J lost 7 bases, V lost 6 bases, and 8 bases had no gene match. Per germline, CDR1 MNHEY and CDR2 SVGAGI. The CDR3 spans 13 residues. This CDR3 reads CASRLGGRGEAFF. CDR3 coding DNA: TGTGCCAGCAGGCTAGGGGGCCGCGGTGAAGCTTTCTTT.

In nucleotides, the CDR3 is TGTGCCAGCAGTTTGGCCCCCGCATTGGACGAGCAGTACTTC. It yields the protein CASSLAPALDEQYF. V gene TRBV28 combines with J gene TRBJ2-7; D ambiguous. CDR1 and CDR2 (germline): MDHEN, SYDVKM. CDR3 length: 14 residues. V lost 3 bases and J lost 5, with 14 bases in between. The full variable domain, with the rest looked up from reference TRBV28 and TRBJ2-7, is DVKVTQSSRYLVKRTGEKVFLECVQDMDHENMFWYRQDPGLGLRLIYFSYDVKMKEKGDIPEGYSVSREKKERFSLILESASTNQTSMYLCASSLAPALDEQYFGPGTRLTVT.

The chain is built from TRBV7-2 and TRBJ2-1; possibly TRBD1 for D (6 bases). The germline gives CDR1 SGHTA, CDR2 FQGNSA. V lost 5 bases, J lost 6 bases, and 17 bases lay in between. This CDR3 comprises 15 residues. The CDR3 nucleotides are TGTGCCAGCAGCGGGTCCTCCAGGGGAGCCAATGAGCAGTTCTTC. Protein: CASSGSSRGANEQFF. Combining the CDR3 with reference TRBV7-2 and TRBJ2-1 gives the whole variable domain GAGVSQSPSNKVTEKGKDVELRCDPISGHTALYWYRQSLGQGLEFLIYFQGNSAPDKSGLPSDRFSAERTGGSVSTLTIQRTQQEDSAVYLCASSGSSRGANEQFFGPGTRLTVL.

The chain combines TRBV7-2 with TRBJ2-1; a weak D match, TRBD2 (5 bases). V dropped 5 bases and J dropped 0 bases, with 11 bases sitting between them. The CDR3 is 15 amino acids. Germline CDR1 and CDR2: SGHTA and FQGNSA. For the CDR3, the DNA is TGTGCCAGCAGCCCCCGGGGATCCTCCTACAATGAGCAGTTCTTC. Its protein product is CASSPRGSSYNEQFF.

The chain joins TRBV5-1 to TRBJ1-4, with D possibly being TRBD1 (5 bases). CDR3 size: 15 residues. V lost 2 bases and J 4 bases, leaving 12 bases between the germline ends. Germline CDR1 reads SGHRS; CDR2 reads YFSETQ. As DNA, the CDR3 is TGCGCCAGCAGCTTCCAGGGAGGGAGTAATGAAAAACTGTTTTTT. Its translation: CASSFQGGSNEKLFF.

This clone has more than one count but fewer than ten. The chain is built from TRBV19 and TRBJ1-6, with D maybe TRBD1 (5 bases). CDR1 and CDR2 (germline): LNHDA, SQIVND (reference sequence). The CDR3 runs to 12 residues. V dropped 5 bases and J dropped 8 bases, with 7 bases sitting between them. For the CDR3, the DNA is TGTGCCAGTAGTTCCAGGGATTCACCCCTCCACTTT. It codes for CASSSRDSPLHF.

The chain has TRBV6-5 and TRBJ2-1; a possible D gene is TRBD2 (7 bases). Germline-derived CDR1 and CDR2 are MNHEY and SVGAGI. The CDR3 totals 16 residues. Trimming removed 0 bases at V and 5 bases at J, with 14 bases between. CDR3 sequence reads: CASSYSTGGYHNEQFF. The CDR3 DNA follows: TGTGCCAGCAGTTACTCGACGGGGGGCTACCACAATGAGCAGTTCTTC.

The rearrangement joins TRBV19 to TRBJ1-5, with unresolved D. Trimming cost V 7 bases and J 0 bases, with 19 bases left between them. There are 17 residues in the CDR3. Germline V gives CDR1 LNHDA, CDR2 SQIVND (reference sequence). CDR3 DNA: TGTGCCAGTACATCAAGAGGGCAACGGGGTAGCAATCAGCCCCAGCATTTT. Amino acid sequence: CASTSRGQRGSNQPQHF.

In its sample, this clone was seen a few times. This chain links TRBV7-8 with TRBJ2-2, with 7 bases aligning to TRBD2. Germline CDR1 and CDR2: SGHVS and FQNEAQ. The trim removed 7 bases at V and 0 bases at J, leaving 5 bases unmatched. CDR3 length: 15 amino acids. CDR3 sequence: CASIISGTNTGELFF. CDR3 DNA sequence: TGTGCCAGCATTATCAGCGGGACGAACACCGGGGAGCTGTTTTTT.

V usage is TRBV7-6 and J usage is TRBJ2-7; 9 nucleotides agree with TRBD2. Germline lookup yields CDR1 SGHVS and CDR2 FNYEAQ. The length of the CDR3 is 15 residues. The V and J ends lost 5 bases and 3 bases, in that order; junction bases with no gene match: 8. The CDR3 region is CASSPTSGVVYEQYF. CDR3 nucleotide sequence: TGTGCCAGCAGCCCGACTAGCGGAGTGGTCTACGAGCAGTACTTC.

This chain joins TRBV5-1 and TRBJ2-3, with D uncertain. This CDR3 spans 13 amino acids. Germline CDR1 and CDR2: SGHRS and YFSETQ. Trimming shortened V by 1 base and J by 6 bases, and 9 bases separated the two germline ends. CDR3 sequence reads: CASSLFRSDTQYF. CDR3 sequence (DNA): TGCGCCAGCAGCTTGTTTCGGTCGGATACGCAGTATTTT.

The count of this clone is one. The chain couples TRBV11-2 to TRBJ2-1; 9 bases fit TRBD2. After removal of 5 bases from V and 9 bases from J, the junction contained 5 bases not matched to a gene. The germline gives CDR1 SGHAT, CDR2 FQNNGV. The length of the CDR3 is 13 residues. In DNA form, the CDR3 reads TGTGCCAGCAGCCTGCTAGCGGGAACTGAGCAGTTCTTC. This encodes CASSLLAGTEQFF.

This chain connects TRBV6-4 to TRBJ2-2; the match to TRBD2 covers 8 bases. The V and J ends lost 11 bases and 1 base, in that order; junction bases with no gene match: 3. The CDR3 is 13 residues long. In germline, CDR1 is MRHNA, CDR2 SNTAGT. CDR3 region: CARGGRNTGELFF. DNA of the CDR3: TGTGCCCGGGGGGGGCGGAACACCGGGGAGCTGTTTTTT.

This rearrangement joins TRBV5-1 to TRBJ1-4, with a possible D match to TRBD1 (5 bases). The germline V and J ends were trimmed by 5 bases and 3 bases, with 14 bases remaining between them. In germline, CDR1 is SGHRS, CDR2 YFSETQ. CDR3 length: 15 amino acids. This CDR3 is CASRRQSGPNEKLFF. The CDR3, as DNA: TGCGCCAGCAGGCGGCAGTCGGGGCCTAATGAAAAACTGTTTTTT.

The chain combines TRBV10-3 with TRBJ1-4; D is unresolved. This CDR3 has 12 residues. Per germline, CDR1 ENHRY and CDR2 SYGVKD. Trimming pared 3 bases from V and 8 bases from J, leaving 7 bases between. CDR3: CAISESEEKLFF. CDR3 in DNA: TGTGCCATCAGTGAAAGCGAGGAAAAACTGTTTTTT.

This clone was seen only a few times. V and J are TRBV7-2 and TRBJ2-3, with 7 bases lining up with TRBD2. Germline assignment: CDR1 SGHTA and CDR2 FQGNSA. The CDR3 sequence is 15 residues long. Unmatched junction bases numbered 6, after V lost 5 bases and J lost 1 base. Here the CDR3 DNA reads TGTGCCAGCAGCACCCGGCTAGCGGGCACAGATACGCAGTATTTT. Its translation is CASSTRLAGTDTQYF.

The DNA for the CDR3 is TGTGCCAGCAGTTTAGGCAGGGAGGGTGGCTACACCTTC. Protein sequence: CASSLGREGGYTF. The V gene is TRBV28, the J gene TRBJ1-2, with D perhaps TRBD1 (5 bases). Germline V CDR1 and CDR2: MDHEN, SYDVKM. Trimming shortened V by 2 bases and J by 7 bases, and 11 bases separated the two germline ends. The length of the CDR3 is 13 residues.

The chain is built from TRBV5-6 and TRBJ1-1; 8 nucleotides match TRBD1. This CDR3 is built from 16 residues. The germline CDR1 and CDR2 sequences are SGHDT and YYEEEE. The V segment lost 0 bases and the J segment 0 bases; nucleotides outside the gene matches: 4. The CDR3 nucleotides are TGTGCCAGCAGCTTGGTGGGGGGACAGGTGAACACTGAAGCTTTCTTT. It specifies CASSLVGGQVNTEAFF.

This clone showed up just a few times. The chain recombines TRBV6-5 with TRBJ1-6; the D is unclear. Looked up from germline, CDR1 is MNHEY and CDR2 is SVGAGI. The V and J ends lost 3 bases and 0 bases respectively, with 9 bases between them. The CDR3 is 16 residues long. For the CDR3, the DNA is TGTGCCAGCAGTTATCGATCAGACTCCTATAATTCACCCCTCCACTTT. This encodes CASSYRSDSYNSPLHF.

V usage is TRBV4-2 and J usage is TRBJ1-4, with D hard to call. V lost 1 base and J lost 8, with 11 bases in between. Looked up from germline, CDR1 is LGHNA and CDR2 is YNFKEQ. The CDR3 is made up of 14 amino acids. This chain's CDR3 is CASSQASLGEKLFF. The CDR3 region has the DNA TGTGCCAGCAGCCAAGCCTCACTCGGAGAAAAACTGTTTTTT.

This rearrangement joins TRBV30 to TRBJ2-2; 9 bases are shared with TRBD1. This CDR3 is 15 amino acids long. V shed 3 bases and J 7 bases; nucleotides not matched to a gene: 9. Germline assignment: CDR1 GTSNPN and CDR2 SVGIG (reference sequence). The CDR3 DNA is TGTGCCTGGAGGGCTGGGGACAGGGATGGCGGGGAGCTGTTTTTT. Translation gives CAWRAGDRDGGELFF.

The chain combines TRBV19 with TRBJ1-5, with unresolved D. Trimming stripped 5 bases from V and 0 bases from J, with 14 bases between. In germline, CDR1 is LNHDA, CDR2 SQIVND (reference sequence). The CDR3 is 16 residues long. The CDR3 nucleotides read TGTGCCAGTAGTCCCCGTGGGTTGGGTAGCAATCAGCCCCAGCATTTT. It specifies CASSPRGLGSNQPQHF. Full variable domain (rest looked up from reference TRBV19 and TRBJ1-5): DGGITQSPKYLFRKEGQNVTLSCEQNLNHDAMYWYRQDPGQGLRLIYYSQIVNDFQKGDIAEGYSVSREKKESFPLTVTSAQKNPTAFYLCASSPRGLGSNQPQHFGDGTRLSIL.

The chain joins TRBV13 to TRBJ2-2; TRBD1 aligns across 8 bases. Germline assignment: CDR1 PRHDT and CDR2 FYEKMQ (reference sequence). V was pared by 10 bases and J by 0 bases, with 10 bases of the junction left unmatched. CDR3 size: 16 residues. The CDR3 DNA is TGTGCCACTCCCGGGACAGGCTACGCGAACACCGGGGAGCTGTTTTTT. Protein product: CATPGTGYANTGELFF.

The V and J genes are TRBV4-3 and TRBJ1-2; perhaps TRBD1 as D (6 bases). The V gene's germline CDR1 is LGHNA and CDR2 YSLEER. This CDR3 region has 16 residues. Trimming took 0 bases from V and 4 from J, leaving 15 bases between them. The CDR3 DNA reads TGCGCCAGCAGCCAAGATGAGGGGGGCTTTGGCTATGGCTACACCTTC. It codes for CASSQDEGGFGYGYTF.